A selection of T cell receptor beta chains follows, all from one sample in a study of neoadjuvant anti-PD-1 for oral cavity cancer. The protocol was immunoSEQ multiplex PCR, while the TCRdb copy is restricted to in-frame clones and leaves out a portion. Among roughly 14,000 clones listed, roughly 70% were seen once. This material consisted of PBMCs, taken after nivolumab (anti-PD-1) treatment. All receptors come from a person between 40 and 80 years old with oral cavity squamous cell carcinoma. The CDR3 runs from the conserved cysteine through the conserved F or W. D genes are given only for firm matches.

j_gene,v_gene,d_gene,len,CDR3aa
TRBJ2-1,TRBV7-2,.,16,CASSSGYGQGRGEQFF
TRBJ1-4,TRBV7-9,.,16,CASSPSRMATNEKLFF
TRBJ2-4,TRBV6-1,.,16,CASSARQTLAKNIQYF
TRBJ1-1,TRBV9,.,11,CASTRDTEAFF
TRBJ2-7,TRBV6-5,.,14,CASRPHRDLYEQYF
TRBJ1-4,TRBV2,TRBD1,14,CASGEQGAGEKLFF
TRBJ2-5,TRBV7-2,TRBD1,13,CASSRDSQETQYF
TRBJ1-1,TRBV7-9,.,13,CASSTQGNTEAFF
TRBJ1-2,TRBV30,.,14,CAWSVVAANYGYTF
TRBJ2-2,TRBV28,.,13,CASGTMNTGELFF
TRBJ2-3,TRBV7-3,TRBD2,15,CASSLSGGRADTQYF
TRBJ2-1,TRBV29-1,TRBD2,14,CSVALAGGGNEQFF
TRBJ1-4,TRBV9,.,16,CASSVAHGRVGEKLFF
TRBJ2-3,TRBV10-2,TRBD2,16,CASSDTSGRAGWGQYF
TRBJ2-1,TRBV6-1,.,14,CASRILKTSNEQFF